This is a list of T cell receptor beta chains from one sample in a study of cytomegalovirus exposure and HLA in healthy donors. Generated by immunoSEQ multiplex PCR, the TCRdb table keeps only in-frame clones and is missing some. This table holds about 130,000 clones, 80% found once. The specimen sequenced was PBMCs. The receptors stem from a man aged 25-40 years in good health. Both conserved end residues are part of each CDR3. The D gene is left open where the match is weak.

>TRBJ1-1|TRBV27|NA
CASSGDRNTEAFF
>TRBJ1-2|TRBV13|TRBD1
CASSSSDRRVGRYTF
>TRBJ2-7|TRBV6-6|TRBD2
CASSYTSGKGGEQYF
>TRBJ2-7|TRBV30|NA
CAWKGVGIEQYF
>TRBJ2-7|TRBV7-2|NA
CASSANLGRYEQYF
>TRBJ2-7|TRBV19|NA
CASSPPYSYEQYF
>TRBJ2-1|TRBV10-3|TRBD1
CAISEGYRGNNEQFF
>TRBJ1-4|TRBV6-5|TRBD1
CASSRRGQSNEKLFF
>TRBJ2-1|TRBV27|TRBD2
CASRYGTTPYNEQFF
>TRBJ1-1|TRBV11-3|NA
CASSLGWETEAFF
>TRBJ2-7|TRBV15|TRBD1
CATSRLQGAGEQYF
>TRBJ1-2|TRBV7-9|TRBD1
CASSLDQGGDYTF
>TRBJ1-1|TRBV25-1|TRBD1
CASSEYPDRETEAFF
>TRBJ1-1|TRBV29-1|NA
CSVEPRSTGTNTEAFF
>TRBJ2-7|TRBV28|NA
CASSSGRRGEQYF
>TRBJ1-5|TRBV9|NA
CASSVGGGGNQPQHF
>TRBJ2-6|TRBV21-1|NA
CASSNWGPRGANVLTF